These 8 T cell receptor beta chains were sequenced from one sample in a study of blood T cells in healthy people across ages. For the second PCR, which ran for about 7 to 12 cycles, a sample-barcoded 5' primer and a J-beta primer mix were used. One entry per CDR3 protein, called by TCRdb with MiXCR from the 5' RACE reads. Of around 1.5 million distinct CDR3 sequences in the sample, about 32% are singletons; the top ten hold approximately 10%. The sequenced material came from blood. These receptors all come from a woman aged 25 to 39 in good health.

The chain combines TRBV7-9 with TRBJ2-1; unclear D gene. V gave up 0 bases and J gave up 2 bases, with 5 bases separating them. Germline V CDR1 and CDR2: SEHNR, FQNEAQ (reference sequence). This CDR3 region has 14 residues. CDR3: CASSLATAYNEQFF. In DNA, the CDR3 is TGTGCCAGCAGCTTAGCGACTGCCTACAATGAGCAGTTCTTC.

The table lists this clonotype with a few counts. J is TRBJ2-3 and V is TRBV21-1; the DNA was not used to check the table's D call, TRBD2. TRBV21-1 is annotated as a pseudogene. The length of the CDR3 is 15 residues. DNA for the CDR3: TGTGCCAGCAGCAAATTGCTAGATAGCACAGATACGCAGTATTTT. The encoded protein is CASSKLLDSTDTQYF.

The chain is built from TRBV20-1 and TRBJ2-7; 8 bases agree with TRBD1. V dropped 7 bases and J dropped 7; count of bases not matched to a gene: 9. The CDR3 contains 12 residues. Germline V gives CDR1 DFQATT, CDR2 SNEGSKA (reference sequence). The CDR3 sequence is CSVRDRIREQYF. The DNA for the CDR3 is TGCAGTGTTAGGGACAGGATCCGGGAGCAGTACTTC.

This clonotype appeared a few times. This rearrangement joins TRBV29-1 to TRBJ2-2; 11 bases are a match to TRBD2. The CDR3 length is 16 residues. CDR1 and CDR2 (germline): SQVTM, ANQGSEA. V shed 2 bases, J shed 7 bases, and the junction held 9 bases outside the gene matches. Here the CDR3 reads CSVERLAGSAGGELFF. Here the CDR3 DNA reads TGCAGCGTTGAACGACTAGCGGGGTCGGCAGGCGGGGAGCTGTTTTTT.

This chain links TRBV6-6 with TRBJ2-5; TRBD1 is a possible D gene (6 bases). The J call may not be correct, given that the DNA end is closer to TRBJ2-7. The CDR3 loop spans 16 amino acids. CDR1 MNHNY and CDR2 SVGAGI come from the germline V gene (reference sequence). In DNA form, the CDR3 reads TGTGCCAGCAGCACTAATAAAGGGGGTGTAGCCTACGAGCAGTACTTC. Encoded protein: CASSTNKGGVAYEQYF.

The chain has TRBV30 and TRBJ2-3; D is unclear. CDR1 GTSNPN and CDR2 SVGIG come from the germline V gene (reference sequence). CDR3 length equals 14 residues. Trimming stripped 2 bases from V and 3 bases from J, with 12 bases between. CDR3 DNA sequence: TGTGCCTGGAGTTCCCTCCGGTGGACAGATACGCAGTATTTT. Protein: CAWSSLRWTDTQYF.

This chain joins TRBV6-6 and TRBJ2-3; the D gene is possibly TRBD2 (5 bases). Trimming pared 3 bases from V and 3 bases from J, leaving 13 bases between. The CDR3 is made up of 15 amino acids. CDR1 MNHNY and CDR2 SVGAGI come from the germline V gene (reference sequence). In DNA, the CDR3 is TGTGCCAGCAGTTATTCGCGGGCCTCAACAGATACGCAGTATTTT. Residues: CASSYSRASTDTQYF.

V is TRBV20-1 and J is TRBJ2-5; D remains unclear. The CDR3 length is 13 residues. Trimming stripped 3 bases from V and 6 bases from J, with 14 bases between. Germline V gene lookup returns CDR1 DFQATT and CDR2 SNEGSKA (reference sequence). In DNA form, the CDR3 reads TGCAGTGCTAGTCTCACCGGGCAAAAGACCCAGTACTTC. It encodes CSASLTGQKTQYF.